A single T cell receptor (beta chain) is shown here with its context. No antigen is known for it. The data stem from a study of radiation and T cells in renal cell carcinoma. Study overall: Nephrectomy followed 15 Gy stereotactic body radiation by 4 weeks.

Time point given: blood 2 weeks post-SBRT. Specified treatment: 15 Gy SBRT to primary tumor, nephrectomy 4 weeks later. Blood was sampled at baseline, 2 weeks and 4 weeks after SBRT. Trimming removed 1 base from V and 4 bases from J, with 17 bases in between. The CDR3 loop spans 17 amino acids. Germline CDR1 and CDR2: SGHTS and YDEGEE. Study observations and caveats: In blood, top tumor clones expanded by 2 weeks, shrinking by 4. Pretreatment tumor biopsies were lacking, so baseline clonotypes are unknown.

Assay used: immunoSEQ multiplex PCR; TCRdb lists only in-frame clones, some missing. The sample carries about 26,000 clones, approximately 81% recorded once. The sequence was obtained from a man aged 55 to 69 with renal cell carcinoma. This sample comprised blood, obtained from a patient whose treatment included radiotherapy and nephrectomy. The chain recombines TRBV5-8 with TRBJ1-4; D gene unclear. The CDR3, as DNA: TGTGCCAGCAGCTTGTTACGGGCTGGGTCCCGTAATGAAAAACTGTTTTTT. Translated, it gives CASSLLRAGSRNEKLFF. The entire variable domain, with the rest obtained from reference TRBV5-8 and TRBJ1-4, is as follows: EAGVTQSPTHLIKTRGQQATLRCSPISGHTSVYWYQQALGLGLQFLLWYDEGEERNRGNFPPRFSGRQFPNYSSELNVNALELEDSALYLCASSLLRAGSRNEKLFFGSGTQLSVL.